The T cell receptor beta chain under discussion was sequenced for a study of cytotoxic CD8 clonotypes in ibrutinib-treated CLL. TCRdb's copy holds only in-frame clones and misses some; the assay was immunoSEQ multiplex PCR. This table holds 140,000 to 150,000 clones, about 78% found once. For this clone: Mismatch with germline at one junction end may stem from a read error. The same CDR3 also results from other DNA sequences found in this sample.

Per the germline V gene, CDR1 is SGHAT and CDR2 is FQNNGV. This CDR3 is built from 16 residues. The TCR was taken from a human donor with chronic lymphocytic leukemia. The genes are TRBV11-2 and TRBJ2-5; a possible D gene is TRBD1 (6 bases). Sequencing was performed on PBMCs, taken after 24 months of ibrutinib treatment. The CDR3: CASSLDPKQGTETQYF. The CDR3 region has the DNA TGTGCCAGCAGCCTAGACCCCAAACAGGGTACCGAGACCCAGTACTTC.